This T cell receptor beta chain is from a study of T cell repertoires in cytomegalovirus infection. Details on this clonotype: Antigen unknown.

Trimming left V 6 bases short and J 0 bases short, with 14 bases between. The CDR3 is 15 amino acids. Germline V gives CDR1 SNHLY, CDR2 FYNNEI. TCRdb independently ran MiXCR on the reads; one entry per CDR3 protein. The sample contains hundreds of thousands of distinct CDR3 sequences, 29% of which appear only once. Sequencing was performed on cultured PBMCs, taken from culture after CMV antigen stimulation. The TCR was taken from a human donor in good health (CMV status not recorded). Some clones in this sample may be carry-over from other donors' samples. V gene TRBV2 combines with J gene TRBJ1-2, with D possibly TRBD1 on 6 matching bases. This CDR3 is CASSQTGIPNYGYTF. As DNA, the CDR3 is TGTGCCAGCAGCCAAACAGGGATCCCTAACTATGGCTACACCTTC. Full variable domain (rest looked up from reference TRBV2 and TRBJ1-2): EPEVTQTPSHQVTQMGQEVILRCVPISNHLYFYWYRQILGQKVEFLVSFYNNEISEKSEIFDDQFSVERPDGSNFTLKIRSTKLEDSAMYFCASSQTGIPNYGYTFGSGTRLTVV.